These 15 T cell receptor beta chains share one sample of origin, sequenced in a study of shared clonotypes between healthy human individuals. Here immunoSEQ multiplex PCR was the method, and the copy in TCRdb shows in-frame clones only, minus some. This table has approximately 940,000 clones, 70% to 85% appearing once. Sequenced: memory CD4+ T cells sorted from blood. Subset noted: CD45RA-negative fraction. The receptors shown here come from a man between 18 and 29 years old in good health.

The rearrangement uses TRBV11-3 and TRBJ2-5; D possibly corresponds to TRBD2 (5 bases). This CDR3 is built from 16 residues. CDR1 and CDR2 from the germline V gene are SGHNT and YENEEA. The V end was cut by 1 base, the J end by 1 base, with 13 bases between. For the CDR3, the DNA is TGTGCCAGCAGCTTAGTCTGGCGGGCCTTCCAAGAGACCCAGTACTTC. Translation gives CASSLVWRAFQETQYF. Drawing the rest from reference TRBV11-3 and TRBJ2-5, the complete variable domain is EAGVVQSPRYKIIEKKQPVAFWCNPISGHNTLYWYLQNLGQGPELLIRYENEEAVDDSQLPKDRFSAERLKGVDSTLKIQPAELGDSAVYLCASSLVWRAFQETQYFGPGTRLLVL.

This clone showed up just a few times. V usage is TRBV9 and J usage is TRBJ1-1; D uncertain. Trimming pared 0 bases from V and 4 bases from J, leaving 10 bases between. Looked up from germline, CDR1 is SGDLS and CDR2 is YYNGEE. The CDR3 length is 14 residues. Here the CDR3 DNA reads TGTGCCAGCAGCGTAGAAGGGTGGGGCACTGAAGCTTTCTTT. Its translation: CASSVEGWGTEAFF.

The chain has TRBV6-1 and TRBJ2-3, with TRBD2 matching over 8 bases. V dropped 6 bases and J dropped 4; count of bases not matched to a gene: 6. The CDR3 consists of 14 residues. Per the germline V gene, CDR1 is MNHNS and CDR2 is SASEGT. In DNA, the CDR3 is TGTGCCAGCAGGATAGGGGGACTAGCAGATACGCAGTATTTT. It translates to CASRIGGLADTQYF.

The CDR3 nucleotides are TGTGCCAGCAGCACCGGGACAGCTGCAACTAATGAAAAACTGTTTTTT. Amino acid sequence: CASSTGTAATNEKLFF. This chain joins TRBV11-2 and TRBJ1-4; 7 bases line up with TRBD1. V dropped 5 bases and J dropped 0; count of bases not matched to a gene: 6. This CDR3 is 16 amino acids long. Germline CDR1 SGHAT, CDR2 FQNNGV.

The chain combines TRBV2 with TRBJ2-2; either TRBD1 or TRBD2 may supply D (5 bases each). Germline values: CDR1 SNHLY, CDR2 FYNNEI. Trimming removed 7 bases from V and 5 bases from J, with 11 bases in between. The CDR3 is 13 amino acids. The CDR3 loop reads CASKSRETGELFF. For the CDR3, the DNA is TGTGCCAGCAAGTCCAGGGAGACCGGGGAGCTGTTTTTT.

The chain links TRBV5-4 to TRBJ1-1; D is undetermined. The germline V gene encodes CDR1 SGHNT and CDR2 YYREEE (reference sequence). The CDR3 runs to 15 residues. The V gene lost 4 bases and the J gene lost 1 base, with 14 bases spanning the gap. The CDR3 loop is CASSALTSQNTEAFF. CDR3 DNA sequence: TGTGCCAGCAGCGCCCTGACAAGCCAGAACACTGAAGCTTTCTTT.

This clone was detected once. The rearrangement joins TRBV2 to TRBJ2-7; D unclear. Germline V gene data show CDR1 as SNHLY and CDR2 as FYNNEI. Trimming took 7 bases from V and 5 from J, leaving 18 bases between them. There are 14 residues in the CDR3. The CDR3 sequence: CASKSGKINDEQYF. CDR3 DNA sequence: TGTGCCAGCAAGTCCGGTAAGATTAACGACGAGCAGTACTTC.

The chain uses TRBV5-6 and TRBJ2-3; TRBD1 aligns across 7 bases. The CDR3 contains 16 residues. CDR1 SGHDT and CDR2 YYEEEE come from the germline V gene. Germline trimming cut 0 bases from V and 2 bases from J; bases unmatched to any gene: 6. CDR3 amino acids: CASSLARDRLTDTQYF. As DNA, the CDR3 is TGTGCCAGCAGCTTGGCCCGGGACAGACTCACAGATACGCAGTATTTT.

The rearrangement uses TRBV27 and TRBJ1-4; 9 positions agree with TRBD1. Germline CDR1 MNHEY, CDR2 SMNVEV (reference sequence). J gave up 8 bases and V 6 bases, and 7 bases lay outside the gene matches. The CDR3 runs 14 residues. This CDR3 reads CASRTQGAGEKLFF. In DNA, the CDR3 is TGTGCCAGCAGGACACAGGGGGCAGGGGAAAAACTGTTTTTT.

V usage is TRBV14 and J usage is TRBJ2-5; 8 bases map to TRBD1. V lost 3 bases to trimming and J lost 3 bases; unmatched junction nucleotides: 9. In germline, CDR1 is SGHDN, CDR2 FVKESK. The CDR3 is 16 residues long. CDR3 region: CASSHLFGQGKETQYF. The CDR3 region has the DNA TGTGCCAGCAGCCATTTGTTCGGACAGGGAAAAGAGACCCAGTACTTC.

The chain couples TRBV14 to TRBJ2-7, with TRBD1 matching over 8 bases. V was clipped by 5 bases and J by 4 bases; unmatched bases: 7. Germline V gene data show CDR1 as SGHDN and CDR2 as FVKESK. CDR3 length equals 14 residues. The CDR3 DNA is TGTGCCAGCAGCGTGGCAGGGGGCGTTTACGAGCAGTACTTC. Translated: CASSVAGGVYEQYF.

V usage is TRBV6-6 and J usage is TRBJ2-7, with a tentative D call TRBD1 (6 bases). Trimming removed 6 bases from V and 2 bases from J, with 17 bases in between. Per germline, CDR1 MNHNY and CDR2 SVGAGI (reference sequence). The CDR3 totals 15 residues. CDR3 loop: CASRPGDTFTYEQYF. The CDR3 DNA reads as TGTGCCAGCAGACCCGGGGACACCTTTACCTACGAGCAGTACTTC.

This clone was seen a single time. The chain uses TRBV5-6 and TRBJ1-5; D remains unclear. Trimming stripped 3 bases from V and 3 bases from J, with 4 bases between. Germline V lookup: CDR1 SGHDT, CDR2 YYEEEE. CDR3 length: 12 amino acids. The CDR3 here is CASSSINQPQHF. Written as DNA, the CDR3 is TGTGCCAGCAGCTCAATCAATCAGCCCCAGCATTTT.

Regarding this clone: One junction end disagrees with the germline gene, perhaps due to a read error. The rearrangement links TRBV30 to TRBJ1-2; D remains ambiguous. CDR1 is GTSNPN, CDR2 SVGIG, per germline (reference sequence). There are 11 residues in the CDR3. The CDR3 DNA reads as TGTACCTGGAGTTCTGGTTATGGCTACACCTTC. Amino acids: CTWSSGYGYTF.

This chain uses TRBV9 with TRBJ1-6; D ambiguous. Germline V gene lookup returns CDR1 SGDLS and CDR2 YYNGEE. The V end was cut by 2 bases, the J end by 9 bases, with 12 bases between. This CDR3 is 14 amino acids long. The CDR3 loop reads CASSVDPGPSPLHF. The CDR3 DNA reads TGTGCCAGCAGCGTTGATCCAGGTCCTTCACCCCTCCACTTT.